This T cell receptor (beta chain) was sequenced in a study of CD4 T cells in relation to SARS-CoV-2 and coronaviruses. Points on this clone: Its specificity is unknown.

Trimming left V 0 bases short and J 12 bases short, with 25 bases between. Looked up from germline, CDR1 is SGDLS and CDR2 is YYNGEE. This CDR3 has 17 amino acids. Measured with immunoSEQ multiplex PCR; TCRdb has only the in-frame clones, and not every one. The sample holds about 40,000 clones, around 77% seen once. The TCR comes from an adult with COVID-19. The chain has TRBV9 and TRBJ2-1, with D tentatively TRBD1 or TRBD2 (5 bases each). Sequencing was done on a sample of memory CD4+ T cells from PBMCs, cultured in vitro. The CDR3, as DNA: TGTGCCAGCAGCGTAGGTATGGGCCAGCAAGGGACCGCGGGGCAGTTCTTC. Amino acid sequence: CASSVGMGQQGTAGQFF.